The 28 T cell receptor beta chains reported below all come from one sample, sequenced in a study of shared clonotypes between healthy human individuals. Data came from immunoSEQ multiplex PCR; TCRdb stores just in-frame clones and leaves some out. The table includes around 2.1 million clones, under 97% detected once. Specimen: naive CD4+ T cells sorted from blood. Documented subset: CD45RA+ positively selected. The receptors derive from a man aged 18 to 35 in good health.

The chain couples TRBV5-4 to TRBJ2-7, with TRBD2 matching over 7 bases. The CDR3 consists of 16 residues. The V and J ends lost 0 bases and 3 bases, in that order; junction bases with no gene match: 9. Looked up from germline, CDR1 is SGHNT and CDR2 is YYREEE (reference sequence). This CDR3 reads CASSLEVKGGFYEQYF. The CDR3 DNA is TGTGCCAGCAGCTTGGAAGTAAAGGGAGGGTTCTACGAGCAGTACTTC.

To note about this clone: Mismatch with germline at one junction end may stem from a read error. The rearrangement links TRBV19 to TRBJ1-5, with no clear D. This CDR3 region has 17 residues. The germline gives CDR1 LNHDA, CDR2 SQIVND (reference sequence). The DNA of the CDR3 is TGTGCCAGTAGTAACGGGCCGAAGACGGTCAGCAGTCAGCCCCAGCATTTT. Its protein product is CASSNGPKTVSSQPQHF.

The V gene is TRBV18, the J gene TRBJ2-7; TRBD1 aligns across 9 bases. The CDR3 totals 15 residues. Per the germline V gene, CDR1 is KGHSH and CDR2 is LQKENI. The V segment lost 5 bases and the J segment 5 bases; nucleotides outside the gene matches: 10. In DNA form, the CDR3 reads TGTGCCAGCTCATCTAAAGGGACAGGGCCCCACGAGCAGTACTTC. Translated: CASSSKGTGPHEQYF.

On this clone itself: One end of the junction fails to match germline, which may point to a read error. The rearrangement joins TRBV10-3 to TRBJ1-1; D possibly corresponds to TRBD1 (5 bases). The length of the CDR3 is 11 residues. Germline CDR1 reads ENHRY; CDR2 reads SYGVKD. The CDR3 region is CAIKGTDEAFF. The CDR3 DNA reads TGTGCTATCAAGGGGACGGATGAAGCTTTCTTT.

The chain is built from TRBV7-9 and TRBJ2-3, with D uncertain. Between the trimmed V and J ends, which lost 5 bases and 1 base, there was a span of 10 bases. Germline values: CDR1 SEHNR, CDR2 FQNEAQ (reference sequence). CDR3 length equals 14 residues. The CDR3 here is CASSVSVGTDTQYF. CDR3 nucleotides: TGTGCCAGCAGCGTGAGCGTGGGCACAGATACGCAGTATTTT.

Points on this clone: Other DNA sequences in this sample translate to the same CDR3. The rearrangement uses TRBV30 and TRBJ1-2; maybe TRBD1 (5 bases). V was clipped by 3 bases and J by 0 bases, with 5 bases between them. This CDR3 is built from 12 residues. Germline CDR1 GTSNPN, CDR2 SVGIG (reference sequence). CDR3 DNA: TGTGCCTGGAGGGGGGCTAACTATGGCTACACCTTC. This translates into CAWRGANYGYTF.

This chain links TRBV28 with TRBJ1-1; 8 bases map to TRBD1. Germline CDR1 MDHEN, CDR2 SYDVKM. The CDR3 extends over 13 amino acids. Losses at the gene ends were 4 bases for V and 11 bases for J; bases not matched to a gene: 9. The CDR3 loop is CASSSRTGRGAFF. The CDR3 DNA sequence: TGTGCCAGCAGTTCCAGGACAGGGCGGGGGGCTTTCTTT. Based on the CDR3 plus reference TRBV28 and TRBJ1-1, the full variable domain is DVKVTQSSRYLVKRTGEKVFLECVQDMDHENMFWYRQDPGLGLRLIYFSYDVKMKEKGDIPEGYSVSREKKERFSLILESASTNQTSMYLCASSSRTGRGAFFGQGTRLTVV.

The rearrangement uses TRBV7-8 and TRBJ1-6, with D possibly matching TRBD1 (5 bases). This CDR3 contains 16 residues. Germline assignment: CDR1 SGHVS and CDR2 FQNEAQ. Trimming took off 2 bases at V and 6 bases at J, with 14 bases between the two ends. DNA of the CDR3: TGTGCCAGCAGCTTATTTCAGGGAGGGGTTAATTCACCCCTCCACTTT. The encoded protein is CASSLFQGGVNSPLHF.

As for this clone: The same CDR3 arises from other DNA sequences in this sample as well. This rearrangement joins TRBV19 to TRBJ1-2, with D unclear. The CDR3 has 14 amino acids. V gave up 3 bases and J gave up 5 bases, with 13 bases separating them. In germline, CDR1 is LNHDA, CDR2 SQIVND (reference sequence). The CDR3 DNA follows: TGTGCCAGTAGTATGGGCGCCGGAAATTATGGCTACACCTTC. It translates to CASSMGAGNYGYTF. The entire variable domain, with the rest obtained from reference TRBV19 and TRBJ1-2, is as follows: DGGITQSPKYLFRKEGQNVTLSCEQNLNHDAMYWYRQDPGQGLRLIYYSQIVNDFQKGDIAEGYSVSREKKESFPLTVTSAQKNPTAFYLCASSMGAGNYGYTFGSGTRLTVV.

The rearrangement uses TRBV6-1 and TRBJ2-3; D is uncertain. This CDR3 contains 13 residues. Germline-derived CDR1 and CDR2 are MNHNS and SASEGT. V dropped 4 bases and J dropped 6 bases, with 11 bases sitting between them. CDR3 residues: CASSGEYRDTQYF. The DNA of the CDR3 is TGTGCCAGCAGTGGAGAATATCGTGATACGCAGTATTTT.

This clone showed up just once. CDR3 sequence: CASTDSPYNEQFF. CDR3 bases: TGTGCCTCAACCGACAGTCCCTACAATGAGCAGTTCTTC. The genes are TRBV30 and TRBJ2-1; possible D gene TRBD1, 5 bases. The CDR3 covers 13 residues. Germline V gives CDR1 GTSNPN, CDR2 SVGIG (reference sequence). Trimming took off 7 bases at V and 2 bases at J, with 12 bases between the two ends. The variable domain in full, completed from reference TRBV30 and TRBJ2-1, reads SQTIHQWPATLVQPVGSPLSLECTVEGTSNPNLYWYRQAAGRGLQLLFYSVGIGQISSEVPQNLSASRPQDRQFILSSKKLLLSDSGFYLCASTDSPYNEQFFGPGTRLTVL.

Concerning this clone: Other DNA sequences in the sample encode the same CDR3. The chain couples TRBV7-9 to TRBJ1-1, with D perhaps TRBD1 (5 bases). V was trimmed by 2 bases and J by 4 bases, leaving 8 bases between them. CDR1 is SEHNR and CDR2 is FQNEAQ in the germline V gene (reference sequence). The CDR3 spans 13 residues. The CDR3 loop reads CASSLSGITEAFF. DNA of the CDR3: TGTGCCAGCAGCTTATCAGGGATCACTGAAGCTTTCTTT.

The chain combines TRBV6-5 with TRBJ2-7; tentatively, D is TRBD1 (5 bases). The V end lost 2 bases, the J end lost 3 bases, and 11 bases lay between the germline ends. The CDR3 spans 14 residues. The germline CDR1 and CDR2 sequences are MNHEY and SVGAGI. CDR3 protein: CASSYGGQSYEQYF. In DNA form, the CDR3 reads TGTGCCAGCAGTTACGGCGGACAAAGCTACGAGCAGTACTTC.

The rearrangement joins TRBV25-1 to TRBJ1-2; 11 bases are shared with TRBD1. The V segment lost 1 base and the J segment 8 bases; nucleotides outside the gene matches: 3. From germline, CDR1 is MGHDK and CDR2 SYGVNS. The CDR3 contains 14 residues. Written as DNA, the CDR3 is TGTGCCAGCAGTGAATTGGACAGGGGGCAAGGCTACACCTTC. Protein product: CASSELDRGQGYTF.

A single count supports this clone. V is TRBV6-5 and J is TRBJ2-1, with D possibly being TRBD1 (5 bases). Per germline, CDR1 MNHEY and CDR2 SVGAGI. The CDR3 has 13 amino acids. Trimming cost V 6 bases and J 7 bases, with 13 bases left between them. The chain's CDR3 is CASSRQYGNEQFF. The CDR3 DNA is TGTGCCAGCAGCCGACAGTACGGGAATGAGCAGTTCTTC.

V and J are TRBV4-1 and TRBJ2-7, with 7 bases fitting TRBD2. The CDR3 runs 14 residues. CDR1 is MGHRA and CDR2 is YSYEKL in the germline V gene. With V trimmed by 4 bases and J by 0 bases, 3 bases remained unmatched. Here the CDR3 reads CASSPWGGSYEQYF. CDR3 DNA: TGCGCCAGCAGCCCCTGGGGGGGCTCCTACGAGCAGTACTTC.

The chain is built from TRBV4-2 and TRBJ1-1, with D tentatively TRBD1 (6 bases). From germline, CDR1 is LGHNA and CDR2 YNFKEQ. Trimming pared 0 bases from V and 2 bases from J, leaving 16 bases between. CDR3 length equals 17 residues. The CDR3 nucleotides are TGTGCCAGCAGCCAAGACGAGCTGGGGGGCGTCAACACTGAAGCTTTCTTT. Residues: CASSQDELGGVNTEAFF.

The chain combines TRBV7-2 with TRBJ2-1, with TRBD2 matching 8 bases. This CDR3 region has 15 residues. With 0 bases clipped from V and 5 bases from J, the junction kept 3 bases outside the gene matches. Germline CDR1 reads SGHTA; CDR2 reads FQGNSA. CDR3 nucleotide sequence: TGTGCCAGCAGCTTAGCTAGCGGGATAAACAATGAGCAGTTCTTC. As protein: CASSLASGINNEQFF.

The V and J genes are TRBV25-1 and TRBJ2-1, with D possibly TRBD1 on 5 matching bases. Germline CDR1 MGHDK, CDR2 SYGVNS. Trimming removed 4 bases at V and 5 bases at J, with 15 bases between. The CDR3 totals 15 residues. This chain's CDR3 is CASSGASTGDNEQFF. For the CDR3, the DNA is TGTGCCAGCAGTGGGGCATCAACAGGTGACAATGAGCAGTTCTTC.

The chain carries TRBV30 and TRBJ2-7; weak D call: TRBD1 (7 bases). Germline V lookup: CDR1 GTSNPN, CDR2 SVGIG (reference sequence). CDR3 length: 12 amino acids. The DNA of the CDR3 is TGTGCTCGGCAGGGGGGAAACTACGAGCAGTACTTC. As protein: CARQGGNYEQYF.

This clone occurred a few times. This rearrangement joins TRBV28 to TRBJ2-1; TRBD1 matches at 10 bases. In germline, CDR1 is MDHEN, CDR2 SYDVKM. CDR3 length: 19 residues. Germline trimming cut 2 bases from V and 9 bases from J; bases unmatched to any gene: 19. This chain's CDR3 is CASSLQPGTGAFSSSEQFF. The DNA for the CDR3 is TGTGCCAGCAGTTTACAACCCGGGACAGGGGCATTTAGTAGTAGTGAGCAGTTCTTC.

The J gene is TRBJ2-7, the V gene TRBV7-2; D possibly corresponds to TRBD2 (5 bases). Per germline, CDR1 SGHTA and CDR2 FQGNSA. The CDR3 contains 13 residues. V lost 6 bases to trimming and J lost 5 bases, with 14 bases between them. As DNA, the CDR3 is TGTGCCAGCAGACGACGGGGTGATCACGAGCAGTACTTC. This codes for CASRRRGDHEQYF.

The chain recombines TRBV6-6 with TRBJ2-1; no clear D. Trimming took 8 bases from V and 5 from J, leaving 7 bases between them. CDR1 is MNHNY and CDR2 is SVGAGI in the germline V gene (reference sequence). CDR3 length: 11 residues. CDR3 sequence (DNA): TGTGCCAGCCCCCGGGACAATGAGCAGTTCTTC. This sequence encodes CASPRDNEQFF.

This clone is a singleton in its sample. V and J are TRBV7-6 and TRBJ1-4; D gene ambiguous. This CDR3 has 16 residues. The germline gives CDR1 SGHVS, CDR2 FNYEAQ. Trimming left V 5 bases short and J 5 bases short, with 18 bases between. In nucleotides, the CDR3 is TGTGCCAGCAGCCAAGACCCCCCAGATCGGAATGAAAAACTGTTTTTT. Protein product: CASSQDPPDRNEKLFF.

The J gene is TRBJ2-7, the V gene TRBV15, with a possible D match to TRBD1 (6 bases). CDR3 size: 14 residues. Trimming cost V 2 bases and J 2 bases, with 10 bases left between them. Germline V gene lookup returns CDR1 LNHNV and CDR2 YYDKDF (reference sequence). CDR3 protein: CATSRLDSPYEQYF. The CDR3 DNA sequence: TGTGCCACCAGCAGACTGGACAGTCCCTACGAGCAGTACTTC.

The chain employs TRBV10-1 and TRBJ2-3; perhaps TRBD2 as D (6 bases). The germline gives CDR1 WNHNN, CDR2 SYGVQD (reference sequence). V shed 10 bases and J shed 2 bases, with 31 bases lying between them. The length of the CDR3 is 19 residues. The CDR3 reads CANCPLAQSSNGPTDTQYF. DNA of the CDR3: TGCGCCAACTGCCCCCTAGCGCAATCGAGCAATGGGCCCACAGATACGCAGTATTTT.

This clone has a single count. The rearrangement uses TRBV6-5 and TRBJ2-1, with D maybe TRBD2 (6 bases). With 2 bases removed from V and 5 bases from J, the gap between germline ends came to 16 bases. This CDR3 contains 16 residues. In germline, CDR1 is MNHEY, CDR2 SVGAGI. The CDR3 reads CASSYRVASANNEQFF. The CDR3 nucleotides are TGTGCCAGCAGTTACAGGGTGGCTAGCGCAAACAATGAGCAGTTCTTC.

V gene TRBV30 combines with J gene TRBJ1-1; no reliable D call. This CDR3 is 14 amino acids long. CDR1 is GTSNPN and CDR2 is SVGIG in the germline V gene (reference sequence). V was trimmed by 2 bases and J by 11 bases, leaving 21 bases between them. CDR3 loop: CAWSPVTERLRAFF. CDR3 sequence (DNA): TGTGCCTGGAGTCCGGTGACCGAACGACTGAGGGCTTTCTTT.